One sample yielded the 16 T cell receptor beta chains listed below, sequenced in a study of T cell changes during pregnancy in multiple sclerosis. Profiling relied on immunoSEQ multiplex PCR, and the TCRdb table lists in-frame clones only, not all of them. The table lists under 150,000 clones, about 95% of them singletons. The sample was peripheral blood, taken after pregnancy. All receptors derive from a female donor with multiple sclerosis, enrolled in a pregnancy study.

The rearrangement uses TRBV1 and TRBJ2-1; the table's D gene call, TRBD2, was not cross checked with the DNA. TRBV1 is deemed a pseudogene. This CDR3 has 14 residues. CDR3 coding DNA: TGCACCAGCAGCCAAGCCGGGAGAAACAATGAGCAGTTCTTC. Amino acids: CTSSQAGRNNEQFF.

V is TRBV29-1 and J is TRBJ2-3; D gene ambiguous. CDR3 length: 11 residues. Trimming shortened V by 6 bases and J by 2 bases, and 6 bases separated the two germline ends. Germline-derived CDR1 and CDR2 are SQVTM and ANQGSEA. The CDR3: CSVTFTDTQYF. The CDR3 coding sequence is TGCAGCGTGACTTTCACAGATACGCAGTATTTT.

V is TRBV6-5 and J is TRBJ1-4; D perhaps matches TRBD1 (5 bases). This CDR3 is built from 15 residues. The germline V gene encodes CDR1 MNHEY and CDR2 SVGAGI. Trimming removed 5 bases from V and 6 bases from J, with 16 bases in between. DNA of the CDR3: TGTGCCAGCAGTCGCCGATGGGGGGAGGATGAAAAACTGTTTTTT. Protein sequence: CASSRRWGEDEKLFF.

The chain joins TRBV27 to TRBJ1-4; the D is unclear. Trimming stripped 5 bases from V and 2 bases from J, with 12 bases between. Germline V lookup: CDR1 MNHEY, CDR2 SMNVEV (reference sequence). The CDR3 runs to 15 residues. CDR3 in DNA: TGTGCCAGCAGTAGCGCGTTCGGGACTAATGAAAAACTGTTTTTT. It yields the protein CASSSAFGTNEKLFF.

V usage is TRBV28 and J usage is TRBJ1-4; TRBD1 matches 7 bases. CDR1 and CDR2 from the germline V gene are MDHEN and SYDVKM. The CDR3 sequence is 15 residues long. The V segment lost 5 bases and the J segment 10 bases; nucleotides outside the gene matches: 13. Written as DNA, the CDR3 is TGTGCCAGCAGTCCCCTTGTCGGGACAGTCGGAAAACTGTTTTTT. Its protein is CASSPLVGTVGKLFF.

This clone appeared once. The chain combines TRBV7-3 with TRBJ2-2; D not resolved. In germline, CDR1 is SGHTA, CDR2 FQGTGA. The CDR3 contains 15 residues. With 9 bases removed from V and 4 bases from J, the gap between germline ends came to 18 bases. DNA of the CDR3: TGTGCCAGGAAGGTGTGGAGTGACGGCACCGGGGAGCTGTTTTTT. Translation: CARKVWSDGTGELFF.

The chain joins TRBV5-6 to TRBJ1-1; D uncertain. The CDR3 loop spans 14 amino acids. With 0 bases removed from V and 4 bases from J, the gap between germline ends came to 10 bases. CDR1 and CDR2 (germline): SGHDT, YYEEEE. The CDR3 DNA is TGTGCCAGCAGCTTGGGCGGGATTGGCACTGAAGCTTTCTTT. The encoded protein is CASSLGGIGTEAFF.

This chain joins TRBV27 and TRBJ2-1, with D perhaps TRBD1 (6 bases). CDR3 length: 16 amino acids. Deletions cut 6 bases from V and 0 bases from J, with 15 bases between. From germline, CDR1 is MNHEY and CDR2 SMNVEV (reference sequence). CDR3 bases: TGTGCCAGCAGCCAAACAGGGATCATCTCCTACAATGAGCAGTTCTTC. Its translation is CASSQTGIISYNEQFF.

The chain links TRBV5-1 to TRBJ2-7; D is perhaps TRBD2 (6 bases). This CDR3 is built from 15 residues. Germline-derived CDR1 and CDR2 are SGHRS and YFSETQ. The V end lost 3 bases, the J end lost 0 bases, and 13 bases lay between the germline ends. DNA for the CDR3: TGCGCCAGCAGCTCCTTTAGCGGTAGCTCCTACGAGCAGTACTTC. This encodes CASSSFSGSSYEQYF.

CDR3 loop: CASSLWASGRGSNTGELFF. The CDR3 nucleotides read TGCGCCAGCAGCTTGTGGGCTAGCGGGAGAGGATCGAACACCGGGGAGCTGTTTTTT. This rearrangement joins TRBV5-1 to TRBJ2-2; 10 bases are shared with TRBD2. The V gene end was trimmed by 1 base and the J gene end by 0 bases; junction bases not matched to a gene: 9. This CDR3 is 19 amino acids long. Germline V gene data show CDR1 as SGHRS and CDR2 as YFSETQ.

The chain combines TRBV9 with TRBJ1-1, with TRBD1 identical over 7 bases. Unmatched junction bases numbered 4, after V lost 2 bases and J lost 3 bases. The CDR3 covers 14 residues. CDR1 is SGDLS and CDR2 is YYNGEE in the germline V gene. For the CDR3, the DNA is TGTGCCAGCAGCGTGACCGGGACAGACACTGAAGCTTTCTTT. Its translation is CASSVTGTDTEAFF.

CDR3 nucleotides: TGCGCCAGCAGCCAAGACCATCCAAGCACAGATACGCAGTATTTT. As protein: CASSQDHPSTDTQYF. V gene TRBV4-1 combines with J gene TRBJ2-3; D gene unclear. This CDR3 region has 15 residues. CDR1 is MGHRA, CDR2 YSYEKL, per germline. V dropped 0 bases and J dropped 0 bases, with 7 bases sitting between them.

Concerning this clone itself: The germline gene is not matched at one end of the junction; a read error may be the cause. The chain carries TRBV7-7 and TRBJ2-1, with 7 bases fitting TRBD2. The length of the CDR3 is 14 residues. Germline loops: CDR1 SSHAT, CDR2 FNYEAQ (reference sequence). The CDR3 spells CASSLEGRGNEQFF. Here the CDR3 DNA reads TGTGCTAGCAGCTTAGAGGGGAGGGGAAATGAGCAGTTCTTC.

V and J are TRBV6-5 and TRBJ2-3; TRBD2 aligns across 9 bases. Looked up from germline, CDR1 is MNHEY and CDR2 is SVGAGI. The CDR3 runs to 15 residues. The trim removed 7 bases at V and 7 bases at J, leaving 12 bases unmatched. The CDR3 DNA is TGTGCCAGCACCACAAGGCTAGCGGGACACCATACGCAGTATTTT. Translating it yields CASTTRLAGHHTQYF.

The V and J genes are TRBV19 and TRBJ2-7, with 11 positions matching TRBD2. Trimming at V came to 4 bases and at J to 6 bases, leaving 5 bases not matched to a gene. This CDR3 contains 14 residues. Germline values: CDR1 LNHDA, CDR2 SQIVND (reference sequence). CDR3 sequence reads: CASSTTSGTTEQYF. The CDR3 DNA follows: TGTGCCAGTAGTACGACTAGCGGGACTACCGAGCAGTACTTC.

The chain carries TRBV27 and TRBJ1-2; D is perhaps TRBD1 (5 bases). Germline CDR1 is MNHEY and CDR2 is SMNVEV (reference sequence). There are 17 residues in the CDR3. Between the trimmed V and J ends, which lost 6 bases and 0 bases, there was a span of 20 bases. The CDR3 DNA reads TGTGCCAGCAGCTTCTTAATAGGAGGGGATCCTAACTATGGCTACACCTTC. Amino acids: CASSFLIGGDPNYGYTF.